These 27 T cell receptor beta chains came from one sample sequenced in a study of blood T cell repertoires in COVID-19. The repertoire was sequenced with immunoSEQ multiplex PCR; TCRdb's copy has only in-frame clones and lacks some. The top ten clones hold roughly 0.89% of a sample with 90,000 to 130,000 clones, around 80% of them seen once. The sample comprised peripheral blood. The source of these receptors is a woman aged 70-85 years with acute or convalescent COVID-19.

The chain employs TRBV3-1 (or the pseudogene TRBV3-2) and TRBJ2-3; the match to TRBD2 covers 8 bases. This CDR3 has 15 residues. Germline values: CDR1 LGHDT, CDR2 YNNKEL (reference sequence). Trimming took 1 base from V and 5 from J; bases not matched to a gene: 5. The CDR3 spells CASSQAGGAKDTQYF. CDR3 bases: TGTGCCAGCAGCCAAGCGGGGGGGGCGAAAGATACGCAGTATTTT.

The J gene is TRBJ1-2, the V gene TRBV19, with D possibly matching TRBD1 (6 bases). Germline CDR1 reads LNHDA; CDR2 reads SQIVND (reference sequence). The CDR3 consists of 16 residues. Trimming cost V 4 bases and J 0 bases, with 15 bases left between them. The CDR3 DNA sequence: TGTGCCAGTAGTACCCGACAGGCGACCACTAACTATGGCTACACCTTC. It specifies CASSTRQATTNYGYTF.

This clone was detected once. V and J are TRBV5-1 and TRBJ1-1; D remains unclear. The CDR3 is 18 amino acids. V lost 0 bases and J 2 bases, leaving 20 bases between the germline ends. CDR1 SGHRS and CDR2 YFSETQ come from the germline V gene. The CDR3 DNA reads TGCGCCAGCAGCTTGGGGCTCTCTTCACAGAGACTAAACACTGAAGCTTTCTTT. This codes for CASSLGLSSQRLNTEAFF.

The CDR3 reads CASTRTGGPYGYTF. The DNA for the CDR3 is TGTGCCAGCACTCGGACAGGGGGGCCCTATGGCTACACCTTC. The chain carries TRBV2 and TRBJ1-2, with 10 bases lining up with TRBD1. The CDR3 is 14 amino acids. V lost 7 bases to trimming and J lost 4 bases; unmatched junction nucleotides: 6. Germline CDR1 is SNHLY and CDR2 is FYNNEI.

The chain recombines TRBV11-3 with TRBJ2-1; 11 bases align to TRBD2. With V trimmed by 1 base and J by 4 bases, 3 bases remained unmatched. The CDR3 extends over 16 amino acids. CDR1 SGHNT and CDR2 YENEEA come from the germline V gene. The CDR3 region has the DNA TGTGCCAGCAGCTTAGGGCTAGCGGGAGGATACAATGAGCAGTTCTTC. This encodes CASSLGLAGGYNEQFF.

The J gene is TRBJ2-1, the V gene TRBV4-1, with D maybe TRBD2 (6 bases). Per germline, CDR1 MGHRA and CDR2 YSYEKL. The V and J ends lost 4 bases and 8 bases respectively, with 12 bases between them. The CDR3 totals 13 residues. CDR3 in DNA: TGCGCCAGCAGCCGCGGGCCGGGGGATGAGCAGTTCTTC. Protein sequence: CASSRGPGDEQFF.

The CDR3 region is CASSVEGQGRSRGYTF. The CDR3 nucleotides are TGTGCCAGCAGCGTAGAGGGTCAGGGAAGGTCGCGCGGCTACACCTTC. The chain recombines TRBV9 with TRBJ1-2; maybe TRBD1 (5 bases). Germline assignment: CDR1 SGDLS and CDR2 YYNGEE. Trimming took off 0 bases at V and 8 bases at J, with 20 bases between the two ends. The CDR3 consists of 16 residues.

This clone has just a few counts. V gene TRBV5-1 combines with J gene TRBJ2-3; the D is unclear. The CDR3 totals 15 residues. CDR1 and CDR2 from the germline V gene are SGHRS and YFSETQ. V was cut by 0 bases and J by 4 bases, with 12 bases left in between. CDR3 sequence reads: CASSLGSPGADTQYF. Here the CDR3 DNA reads TGCGCCAGCAGCTTGGGGTCTCCGGGTGCAGATACGCAGTATTTT. Using reference TRBV5-1 and TRBJ2-3 for the parts outside the CDR3, the full variable domain is KAGVTQTPRYLIKTRGQQVTLSCSPISGHRSVSWYQQTPGQGLQFLFEYFSETQRNKGNFPGRFSGRQFSNSRSEMNVSTLELGDSALYLCASSLGSPGADTQYFGPGTRLTVL.

V is TRBV7-8 and J is TRBJ2-1, with D hard to call. Germline CDR1 reads SGHVS; CDR2 reads FQNEAQ. This CDR3 is built from 15 residues. Trimming shortened V by 3 bases and J by 4 bases, and 13 bases separated the two germline ends. CDR3 loop: CASSFSRVKYNEQFF. CDR3 bases: TGTGCCAGCAGCTTTAGCCGGGTTAAATACAATGAGCAGTTCTTC.

J is TRBJ1-5 and V is TRBV2, with 7 nucleotides matching TRBD1. The CDR3 contains 15 residues. Germline CDR1 reads SNHLY; CDR2 reads FYNNEI. The V and J ends lost 5 bases and 0 bases, in that order; junction bases with no gene match: 4. CDR3 DNA: TGTGCCAGCAGTTGGGACAGCAATAGCAATCAGCCCCAGCATTTT. Amino acids: CASSWDSNSNQPQHF.

This chain links TRBV11-1 with TRBJ1-3, with D unclear. This CDR3 contains 14 residues. In germline, CDR1 is SGHAT, CDR2 FQDESV (reference sequence). V lost 3 bases and J lost 0, with 6 bases in between. Here the CDR3 reads CASSLEPSGNTIYF. The CDR3, as DNA: TGTGCCAGCAGCTTGGAGCCCTCTGGAAACACCATATATTTT.

The chain couples TRBV7-9 to TRBJ2-5, with D possibly being TRBD1 (5 bases). CDR3 length equals 13 residues. The ends were cut back, 1 base at V and 4 bases at J, with 7 bases in the middle. Germline values: CDR1 SEHNR, CDR2 FQNEAQ (reference sequence). The CDR3 protein is CASSLGGIETQYF. The CDR3 DNA is TGTGCCAGCAGCTTAGGGGGCATAGAGACCCAGTACTTC.

The genes are TRBV5-4 and TRBJ2-5, with 9 nucleotides matching TRBD2. Germline V CDR1 and CDR2: SGHNT, YYREEE (reference sequence). The CDR3 has 15 residues. Losses at the gene ends were 0 bases for V and 5 bases for J; bases not matched to a gene: 5. The DNA of the CDR3 is TGTGCCAGCAGCTTGGATAGCGGGAGTCGCGAGACCCAGTACTTC. It encodes CASSLDSGSRETQYF.

The genes are TRBV18 and TRBJ2-7; possibly TRBD2 for D (6 bases). The CDR3 totals 15 residues. The germline V and J ends were trimmed by 1 base and 7 bases, with 17 bases remaining between them. Germline assignment: CDR1 KGHSH and CDR2 LQKENI. CDR3 sequence reads: CASSPLGAGTEEQYF. The CDR3, as DNA: TGTGCCAGCTCACCACTTGGGGCGGGGACGGAAGAGCAGTACTTC. Complete variable domain (other parts from reference TRBV18 and TRBJ2-7): NAGVMQNPRHLVRRRGQEARLRCSPMKGHSHVYWYRQLPEEGLKFMVYLQKENIIDESGMPKERFSAEFPKEGPSILRIQQVVRGDSAAYFCASSPLGAGTEEQYFGPGTRLTVT.

This clone was observed a single time. The chain employs TRBV15 and TRBJ1-4; 10 bases are a match to TRBD1. CDR3 length equals 15 residues. Per the germline V gene, CDR1 is LNHNV and CDR2 is YYDKDF (reference sequence). V lost 1 base and J lost 8; bases outside the gene matches: 4. This CDR3 is CATSRAGTGVEKLFF. The CDR3 DNA sequence: TGTGCCACCAGCAGAGCCGGGACAGGGGTAGAAAAACTGTTTTTT.

The rearrangement links TRBV4-1 to TRBJ2-2; D is possibly TRBD2 (5 bases). The germline V gene encodes CDR1 MGHRA and CDR2 YSYEKL. Trimming left V 0 bases short and J 4 bases short, with 21 bases between. This CDR3 is 19 amino acids long. Here the CDR3 DNA reads TGCGCCAGCAGCCAAGATCGGGTACGGAGAGCTGGGAGCACCGGGGAGCTGTTTTTT. It specifies CASSQDRVRRAGSTGELFF.

The chain recombines TRBV2 with TRBJ1-2; 9 bases fit TRBD1. This CDR3 region has 17 residues. The V segment lost 3 bases and the J segment 8 bases; nucleotides outside the gene matches: 16. Per the germline V gene, CDR1 is SNHLY and CDR2 is FYNNEI. Here the CDR3 reads CASSDTVGGTGGLGYTF. The CDR3 nucleotides read TGTGCCAGCAGTGATACGGTCGGAGGAACAGGGGGCCTGGGCTACACCTTC.

This sequence joins TRBV7-9 and TRBJ1-3, with D unresolved. Between the trimmed V and J ends, which lost 5 bases and 0 bases, there was a span of 5 bases. CDR1 SEHNR and CDR2 FQNEAQ come from the germline V gene (reference sequence). There are 13 residues in the CDR3. DNA for the CDR3: TGTGCCAGCAGCCCAAACTCTGGAAACACCATATATTTT. Translating gives CASSPNSGNTIYF.

The chain recombines TRBV18 with TRBJ2-5; D call uncertain. V gave up 5 bases and J gave up 2 bases, with 9 bases separating them. The CDR3 length is 13 residues. Germline V gene lookup returns CDR1 KGHSH and CDR2 LQKENI. CDR3 region: CASSIESQETQYF. In DNA, the CDR3 is TGTGCCAGCTCAATAGAGTCTCAAGAGACCCAGTACTTC.

This rearrangement joins TRBV11-2 to TRBJ2-7; 7 bases agree with TRBD2. V shed 5 bases, J shed 4 bases, and the junction held 11 bases outside the gene matches. In germline, CDR1 is SGHAT, CDR2 FQNNGV. The CDR3 loop spans 15 amino acids. The CDR3 DNA follows: TGTGCCAGCAGCCGTGGGGGAGGGCAGGAGTACGAGCAGTACTTC. This translates into CASSRGGGQEYEQYF.

The chain combines TRBV6-6 with TRBJ1-4, with 8 positions matching TRBD1. Germline CDR1 reads MNHNY; CDR2 reads SVGAGI (reference sequence). The V and J ends lost 2 bases and 6 bases, in that order; junction bases with no gene match: 8. The CDR3 length is 16 residues. CDR3 sequence reads: CASSYGQGASDEKLFF. The CDR3 coding sequence is TGTGCCAGCAGTTACGGGCAGGGGGCCAGTGATGAAAAACTGTTTTTT.

This chain uses TRBV27 with TRBJ1-6; D remains ambiguous. The germline V gene has CDR1 MNHEY and CDR2 SMNVEV (reference sequence). V lost 2 bases and J 9 bases, leaving 11 bases between the germline ends. The CDR3 has 14 amino acids. The CDR3 loop is CASSLVSGGSPLHF. In DNA form, the CDR3 reads TGTGCCAGCAGTTTAGTTTCGGGAGGTTCACCCCTCCACTTT.

The rearrangement links TRBV7-3 to TRBJ2-2; TRBD1 aligns across 10 bases. Germline V CDR1 and CDR2: SGHTA, FQGTGA. The CDR3 runs to 18 residues. V gave up 4 bases and J gave up 3 bases; unmatched junction bases: 11. The CDR3 DNA follows: TGTGCCAGCAGCTCTCCGGAGACAGGGGGCGCTGACACCGGGGAGCTGTTTTTT. Protein sequence: CASSSPETGGADTGELFF.

The chain employs TRBV7-9 and TRBJ1-1; no clear D gene. Germline V gene sequence: CDR1 SEHNR, CDR2 FQNEAQ (reference sequence). Trimming pared 1 base from V and 2 bases from J, leaving 14 bases between. The CDR3 has 16 amino acids. The CDR3: CASSLGPPTANTEAFF. The CDR3 DNA follows: TGTGCCAGCAGCTTAGGGCCACCCACAGCTAACACTGAAGCTTTCTTT.

The V gene is TRBV19, the J gene TRBJ1-5; D is uncertain. V was shortened by 3 bases and J by 3 bases, with 6 bases between the two germline ends. Germline assignment: CDR1 LNHDA and CDR2 SQIVND (reference sequence). This CDR3 has 13 amino acids. The DNA of the CDR3 is TGTGCCAGTAGTATCCGACTCAATCAGCCCCAGCATTTT. This encodes CASSIRLNQPQHF.

The chain's CDR3 is CASSENLAGGGGEQYF. The CDR3 region has the DNA TGTGCCAGCAGTGAAAACCTAGCGGGAGGAGGGGGCGAGCAGTACTTC. V gene TRBV2 combines with J gene TRBJ2-7; 11 bases fit TRBD2. Germline-derived CDR1 and CDR2 are SNHLY and FYNNEI. With 2 bases clipped from V and 6 bases from J, the junction kept 9 bases outside the gene matches. This CDR3 spans 16 amino acids. The whole variable domain, filled in from reference TRBV2 and TRBJ2-7, reads EPEVTQTPSHQVTQMGQEVILRCVPISNHLYFYWYRQILGQKVEFLVSFYNNEISEKSEIFDDQFSVERPDGSNFTLKIRSTKLEDSAMYFCASSENLAGGGGEQYFGPGTRLTVT.

The V gene is TRBV5-1, the J gene TRBJ1-6; D is uncertain. This CDR3 region has 14 residues. The ends were cut back, 5 bases at V and 4 bases at J, with 10 bases in the middle. Germline CDR1 and CDR2: SGHRS and YFSETQ. The DNA of the CDR3 is TGCGCCAGCAGTTACGACATTTATAATTCACCCCTCCACTTT. Protein: CASSYDIYNSPLHF. The full variable domain, with the rest looked up from reference TRBV5-1 and TRBJ1-6, is KAGVTQTPRYLIKTRGQQVTLSCSPISGHRSVSWYQQTPGQGLQFLFEYFSETQRNKGNFPGRFSGRQFSNSRSEMNVSTLELGDSALYLCASSYDIYNSPLHFGNGTRLTVT.